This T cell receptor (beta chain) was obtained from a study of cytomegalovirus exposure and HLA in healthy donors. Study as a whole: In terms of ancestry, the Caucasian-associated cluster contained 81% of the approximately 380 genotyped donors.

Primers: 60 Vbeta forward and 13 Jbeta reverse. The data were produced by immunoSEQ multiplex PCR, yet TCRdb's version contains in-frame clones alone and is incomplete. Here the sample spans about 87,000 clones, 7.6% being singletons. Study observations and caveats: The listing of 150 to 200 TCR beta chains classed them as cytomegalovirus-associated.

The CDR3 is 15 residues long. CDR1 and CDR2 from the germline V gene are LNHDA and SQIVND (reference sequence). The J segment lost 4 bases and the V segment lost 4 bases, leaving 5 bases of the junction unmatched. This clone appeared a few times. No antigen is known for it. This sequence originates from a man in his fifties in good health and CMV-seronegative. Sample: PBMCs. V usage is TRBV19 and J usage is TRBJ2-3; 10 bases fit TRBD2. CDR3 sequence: CASSTIAGGPDTQYF. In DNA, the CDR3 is TGTGCCAGTAGTACGATAGCGGGAGGACCAGATACGCAGTATTTT.